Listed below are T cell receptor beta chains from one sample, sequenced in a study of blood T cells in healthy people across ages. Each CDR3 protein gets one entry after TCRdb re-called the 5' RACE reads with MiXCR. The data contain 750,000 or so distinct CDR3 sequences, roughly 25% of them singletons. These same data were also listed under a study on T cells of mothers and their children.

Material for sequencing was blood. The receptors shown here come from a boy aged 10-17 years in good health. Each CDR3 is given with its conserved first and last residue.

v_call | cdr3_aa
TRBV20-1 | CSARDVRVAGNLYEQYF
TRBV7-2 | CASSFWPGETYEQYF
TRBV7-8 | CASSDAGGQQDTQYF
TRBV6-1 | CASTLERNYGYTF
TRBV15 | CATSRETGWVNQPQHF
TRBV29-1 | CSVAGLAVTDTQYF
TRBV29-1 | CSLGGEVQYF
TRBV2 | CASSELRTGRTDTQYF
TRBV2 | CASSEGTAHQPQHF
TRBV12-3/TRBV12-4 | CATGRGSNEQYF
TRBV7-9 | CASSSTGGAGNEKLFF
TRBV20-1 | CSARTGQGFEQYF
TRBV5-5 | CASRPGPETYEQYF
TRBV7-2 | CASSQLASSNYGYTF
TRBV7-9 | CASSLRRGWLTGANVLTF
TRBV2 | CASKRGLAGRGGVNNEQFF
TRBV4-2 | CASSQDPGTGGYEQYF
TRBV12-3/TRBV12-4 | CASREGQYYEQYF
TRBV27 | CASSLQGLNYEQYF
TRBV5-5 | CASSRNLNEQFF
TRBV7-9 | CASSSLGDGSSYEQYF
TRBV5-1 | CASSSGTSLGETQYF
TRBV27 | CASSPSDSTYEQYF
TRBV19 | CASSPAGVYYF
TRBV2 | CASRERTGNGYTF
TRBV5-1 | CASSLRSGTESYEQYF
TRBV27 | CASSPQGRNGYTF
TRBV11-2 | CASRSDTYRNTEAFF
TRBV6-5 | CASRLGMNYGYTF
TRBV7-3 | CASSFRTSGSPDTQYF
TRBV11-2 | CASSLGHPTGTPNGAFF
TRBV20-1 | CSASGGGGYEQYF
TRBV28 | CASSLPSLTGQDQTDTQYF
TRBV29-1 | CSVDRGKTQYF
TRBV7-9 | CASSLTGVILETQYF
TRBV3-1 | CASSQETFSPYF
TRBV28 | CASSPSGGLLKGNEQFF
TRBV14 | CASSHQDLNTEAFF
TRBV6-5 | CASSYINRADYGYTF
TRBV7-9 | CASSASSGDRNSPLHF
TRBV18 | CASSPEGLNIQYF
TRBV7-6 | CASSLGVGGLSSYNEQFF
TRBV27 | CASNPGQSSYEQFF
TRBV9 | CASSSTTNYGYTF
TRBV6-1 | CASSPGQASYSYNEQFF
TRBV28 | CASGRSGRSSYEQYF
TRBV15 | CATSRAGDQETQYF
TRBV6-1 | CASRPGLGRETQYF
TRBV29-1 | CSVGKRAGGGNEQFF
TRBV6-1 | CASINPGHRTEAFF
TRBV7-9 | CASSLGHTGAETQYF
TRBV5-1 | CASSPPDSSYTF
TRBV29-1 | CSGQGAYGYTF